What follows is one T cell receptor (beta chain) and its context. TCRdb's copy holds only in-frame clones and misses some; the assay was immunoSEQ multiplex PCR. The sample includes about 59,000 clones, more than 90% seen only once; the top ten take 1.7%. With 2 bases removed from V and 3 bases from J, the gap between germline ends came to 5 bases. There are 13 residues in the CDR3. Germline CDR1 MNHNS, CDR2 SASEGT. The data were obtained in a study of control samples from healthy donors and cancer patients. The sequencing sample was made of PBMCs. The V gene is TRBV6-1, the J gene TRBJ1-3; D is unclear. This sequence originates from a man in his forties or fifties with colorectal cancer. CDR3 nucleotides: TGTGCCAGCAGTGAAAGGGTTGGAAACACCATATATTTT. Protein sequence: CASSERVGNTIYF.